A single sample is the source of the 3 T cell receptor beta chains below, sequenced in a study of blood T cell repertoires in COVID-19. TCRdb's copy holds only in-frame clones and misses some; the assay was immunoSEQ multiplex PCR. This table has 200,000 or so clones, approximately 90% appearing once. Sequencing was performed on PBMCs or T cells enriched from blood (not recorded which). These receptors were taken from a woman aged 25 to 39 who had recovered from COVID-19.

As to this clone: The junction differs from germline at one of its ends, possibly a read error. The chain carries TRBV19 and TRBJ2-7; D is perhaps TRBD1 (6 bases). Germline V CDR1 and CDR2: LNHDA, SQIVND (reference sequence). CDR3 length: 12 residues. In nucleotides, the CDR3 is TGTGCCAGTAGTATGTTAAGGGGGATAAAGGACTTC. It specifies CASSMLRGIKDF. Variable domain in full (rest from reference TRBV19 and TRBJ2-7): DGGITQSPKYLFRKEGQNVTLSCEQNLNHDAMYWYRQDPGQGLRLIYYSQIVNDFQKGDIAEGYSVSREKKESFPLTVTSAQKNPTAFYLCASSMLRGIKDFGPGTRLTVT.

The chain combines TRBV5-1 with TRBJ1-2, with D perhaps TRBD1 (5 bases). This CDR3 comprises 14 residues. The ends were cut back, 2 bases at V and 4 bases at J, with 12 bases in the middle. The germline V gene has CDR1 SGHRS and CDR2 YFSETQ. DNA for the CDR3: TGCGCCAGCAGCTTTGGGGGGACCCTCTATGGCTACACCTTC. This codes for CASSFGGTLYGYTF.

This clone has just a few counts. V is TRBV23-1 and J is TRBJ1-2; maybe TRBD1 (6 bases). TRBV23-1 is known as an ORF, though its function is uncertain. The length of the CDR3 is 19 residues. The V end lost 0 bases, the J end lost 1 base, and 21 bases lay between the germline ends. The CDR3 bases are TGCGCCAGCAGTCAATCTCGACCCAAATACAGGGCCTTTAACTATGGCTACACCTTC. This codes for CASSQSRPKYRAFNYGYTF.